A selection of T cell receptor beta chains follows, all from one sample in a study of post-analysis software for immune sequencing data. TCRdb ran MiXCR on the PCR reads and lists one entry per CDR3 protein. The sample records roughly 430,000 distinct CDR3 sequences, 35% to 45% being singletons. Sequencing was performed on blood. Source of these receptors: a girl aged 2 to 9 with multiple sclerosis. CDR3s include the opening cysteine and the closing phenylalanine or tryptophan.

TRBV7-2,CASSLLTSPGTNYGYTF
TRBV27,CASSRDHFSGANVLTF
TRBV6-2/TRBV6-3,CASSYFGPTGARKVYEQYF
TRBV28,CASSPRDGASYNEQFF
TRBV7-6,CASSSRLNTEAFF
TRBV19,CASASGSSYNEQFF
TRBV7-2,CASSTRLAGGNNEQFF
TRBV7-9,CASSLRPTLPNEQYF
TRBV28,CASSFSAGNTEVFF
TRBV19,CASTKAGAGISYNGQFF
TRBV12-3/TRBV12-4,CASSLEYTEAFF
TRBV29-1,CSVAKQGRGYGYTF
TRBV5-1,CASSLAGAGGEQYF
TRBV2,CASSTGKREPQHF
TRBV13,CASSFGVSNQPQHF
TRBV2,CASRAGQVYTEAFF
TRBV12-3/TRBV12-4,CASSLVSKQETQYF
TRBV13,CASSLESSHEQYF
TRBV5-1,CASSLEGHYSEQFF
TRBV2,CASAPGPNTDTQYF
TRBV6-5,CASSSSGRAYEQYF
TRBV18,CASSPTNSHYEQYF
TRBV9,CASSGGGNYGYTF
TRBV11-3,CASSLGIDRESDEQFF
TRBV7-9,CASSFGRGQDEKLFF
TRBV29-1,CSVDPRGSDGYTF
TRBV13,CASSPLDTIYTF
TRBV29-1,CSTTGGALETQYF
TRBV6-6,CASSKQGSPRHNEKLFF
TRBV27,CASKGENQETQYF
TRBV29-1,CSVAWTSLTDTQYF
TRBV5-1,CASSFGLAGPDTQYF
TRBV7-9,CASSPPYRTPPSGANVLTF
TRBV25-1,CASSEITTTGNEQFF
TRBV12-3/TRBV12-4,CASSRGQGSWYGYTF
TRBV4-2,CASSQVSVQGAHDEKLFF
TRBV12-3/TRBV12-4,CASSSGGTGRNEQFF
TRBV6-1,CASSGRLEGRERDNEQFF
TRBV20-1,CSARSLSGSSYNEQFF
TRBV20-1,CSAMQGDSPLHF
TRBV5-1,CASSLVVPEKLFF
TRBV11-3,CASSQRVSGLTDTQYF
TRBV7-2,CASSWTGVGSPLHF
TRBV20-1,CSARDYMILEQFF
TRBV15,CATSRDQGGALRDEQYF
TRBV27,CASSLTGGGYGYTF
TRBV7-9,CASRPRGARLVQNEQFF
TRBV29-1,CSVRSGAETQYF
TRBV5-1,CASSSLFSGGTSTDTQYF
TRBV20-1,CSARDFKLAGDYNEQFF
TRBV15,CATSRVLASDQPQHF
TRBV12-3/TRBV12-4,CASSLGKTQYF
TRBV12-3/TRBV12-4,CASSYPYLGTEAFF
TRBV7-2,CASSRASGSTDTQYF
TRBV6-2/TRBV6-3,CASSYTPSGRAPHEQYF